This TCR beta chain was recorded in a study of shared clonotypes between healthy human individuals. Study-wide context: Aged between 18 and 49, the donors were two women and three men. Overall study results and limits: It was the few donors that limited the genetic and exposure-history diversity represented.

The table came from immunoSEQ multiplex PCR; TCRdb's copy has only in-frame clones and leaves some out. Counted here are more than 2 million clones, 95% occurring once; the ten biggest clones make up about 0.13%. The CDR3 runs to 13 residues. Deletions cut 0 bases from V and 3 bases from J, with 4 bases between. Looked up from germline, CDR1 is LGHNA and CDR2 is YNFKEQ. As concerns this clone: Its target is unknown. Other DNA sequences in the same sample also yield this CDR3.

Input material: naive CD4+ T cells sorted from blood. Subset here: CD45RA+ positively selected. The receptor was isolated from a man between 18 and 29 years old in good health. The chain couples TRBV4-2 to TRBJ2-3; no definite D call. The CDR3 here is CASSQDLTDTQYF. CDR3 coding DNA: TGTGCCAGCAGCCAAGATTTGACAGATACGCAGTATTTT.